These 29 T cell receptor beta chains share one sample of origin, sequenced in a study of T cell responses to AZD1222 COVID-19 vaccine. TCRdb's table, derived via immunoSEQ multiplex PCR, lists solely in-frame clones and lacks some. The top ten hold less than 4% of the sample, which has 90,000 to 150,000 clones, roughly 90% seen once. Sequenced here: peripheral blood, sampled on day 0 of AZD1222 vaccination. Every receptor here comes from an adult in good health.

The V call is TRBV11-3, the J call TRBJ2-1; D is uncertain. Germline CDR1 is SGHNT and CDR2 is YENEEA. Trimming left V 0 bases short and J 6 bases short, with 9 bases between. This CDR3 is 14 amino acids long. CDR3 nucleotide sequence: TGTGCCAGCAGCTTAGATCCGAGAGCCAATGAGCAGTTCTTC. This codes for CASSLDPRANEQFF.

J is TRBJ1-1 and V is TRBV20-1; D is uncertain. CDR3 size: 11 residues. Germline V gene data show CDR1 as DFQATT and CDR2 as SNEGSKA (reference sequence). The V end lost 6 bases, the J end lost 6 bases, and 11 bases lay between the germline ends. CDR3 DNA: TGCAGTGCAGGAGGACCGGCTGAAGCTTTCTTT. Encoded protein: CSAGGPAEAFF.

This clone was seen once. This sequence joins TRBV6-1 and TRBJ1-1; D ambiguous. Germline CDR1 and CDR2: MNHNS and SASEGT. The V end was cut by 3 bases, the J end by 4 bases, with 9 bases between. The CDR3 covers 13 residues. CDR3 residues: CASSDPLPTEAFF. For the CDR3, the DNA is TGTGCCAGCAGTGACCCCTTACCCACTGAAGCTTTCTTT.

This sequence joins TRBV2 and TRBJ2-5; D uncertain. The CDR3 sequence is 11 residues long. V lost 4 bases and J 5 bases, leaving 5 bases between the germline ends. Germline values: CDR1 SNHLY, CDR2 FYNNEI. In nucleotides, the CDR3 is TGTGCCAGCAGTGGGTTTGAGACCCAGTACTTC. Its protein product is CASSGFETQYF.

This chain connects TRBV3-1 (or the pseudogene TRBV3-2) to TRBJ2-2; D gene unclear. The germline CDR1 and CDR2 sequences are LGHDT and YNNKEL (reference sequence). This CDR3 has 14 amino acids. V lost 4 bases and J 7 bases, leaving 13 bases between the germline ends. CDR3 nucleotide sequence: TGTGCCAGCAGCCCGCGGACCCGAGGCGGGGAGCTGTTTTTT. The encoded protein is CASSPRTRGGELFF.

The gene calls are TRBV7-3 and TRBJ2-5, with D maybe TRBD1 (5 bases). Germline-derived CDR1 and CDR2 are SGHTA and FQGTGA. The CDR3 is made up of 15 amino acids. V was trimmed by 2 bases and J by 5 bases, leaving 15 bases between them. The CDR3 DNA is TGTGCCAGCAGCTTAGCGCAGGGAATGGTGGAGACCCAGTACTTC. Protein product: CASSLAQGMVETQYF.

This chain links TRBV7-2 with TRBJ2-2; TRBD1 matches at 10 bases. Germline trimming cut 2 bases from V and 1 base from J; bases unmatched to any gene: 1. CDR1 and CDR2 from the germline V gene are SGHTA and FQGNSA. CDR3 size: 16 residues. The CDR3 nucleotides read TGTGCCAGCAGCTTAAGGGACAGGGGGAACACCGGGGAGCTGTTTTTT. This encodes CASSLRDRGNTGELFF.

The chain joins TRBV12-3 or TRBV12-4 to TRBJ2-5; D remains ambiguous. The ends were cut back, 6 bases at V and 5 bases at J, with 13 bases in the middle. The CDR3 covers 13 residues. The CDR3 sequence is CASRELGRETQYF. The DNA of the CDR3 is TGTGCCAGCAGGGAATTGGGCCGGGAGACCCAGTACTTC.

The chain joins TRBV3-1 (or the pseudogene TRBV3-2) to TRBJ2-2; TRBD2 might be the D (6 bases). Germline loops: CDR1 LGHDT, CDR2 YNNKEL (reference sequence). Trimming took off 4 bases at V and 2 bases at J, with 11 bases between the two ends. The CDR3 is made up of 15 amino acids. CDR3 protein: CASSLLAGNTGELFF. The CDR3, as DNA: TGTGCCAGCAGCCTCTTGGCGGGAAACACCGGGGAGCTGTTTTTT.

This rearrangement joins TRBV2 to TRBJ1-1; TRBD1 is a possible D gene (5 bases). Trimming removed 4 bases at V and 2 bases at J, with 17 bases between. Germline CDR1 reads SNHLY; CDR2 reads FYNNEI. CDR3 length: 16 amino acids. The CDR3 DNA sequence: TGTGCCAGCAGTGCCTGGGATGGGGCAGGAAACACTGAAGCTTTCTTT. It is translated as CASSAWDGAGNTEAFF.

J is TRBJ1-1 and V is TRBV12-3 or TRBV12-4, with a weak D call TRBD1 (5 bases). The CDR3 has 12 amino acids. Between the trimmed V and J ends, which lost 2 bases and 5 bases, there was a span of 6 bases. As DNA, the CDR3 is TGTGCCAGCAGTTTACGGGGGACTGAAGCTTTCTTT. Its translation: CASSLRGTEAFF.

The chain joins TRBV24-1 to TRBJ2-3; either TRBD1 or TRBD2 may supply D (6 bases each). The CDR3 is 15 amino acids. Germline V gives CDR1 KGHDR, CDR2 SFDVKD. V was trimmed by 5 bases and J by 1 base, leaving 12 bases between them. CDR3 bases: TGTGCCACCAGTGGGAATAGGGGGGGCACAGATACGCAGTATTTT. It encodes CATSGNRGGTDTQYF.

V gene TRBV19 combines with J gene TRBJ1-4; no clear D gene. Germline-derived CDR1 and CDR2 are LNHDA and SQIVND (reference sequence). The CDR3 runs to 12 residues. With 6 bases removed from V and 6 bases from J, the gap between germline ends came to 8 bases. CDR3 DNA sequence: TGTGCCAGTAGCCAGGACTATGAAAAACTGTTTTTT. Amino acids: CASSQDYEKLFF.

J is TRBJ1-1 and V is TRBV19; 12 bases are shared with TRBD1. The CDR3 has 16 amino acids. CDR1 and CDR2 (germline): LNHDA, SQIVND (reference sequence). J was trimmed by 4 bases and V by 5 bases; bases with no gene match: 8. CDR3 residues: CASSPLRDRGPTEAFF. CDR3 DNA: TGTGCCAGTAGTCCCCTACGGGACAGGGGGCCCACTGAAGCTTTCTTT.

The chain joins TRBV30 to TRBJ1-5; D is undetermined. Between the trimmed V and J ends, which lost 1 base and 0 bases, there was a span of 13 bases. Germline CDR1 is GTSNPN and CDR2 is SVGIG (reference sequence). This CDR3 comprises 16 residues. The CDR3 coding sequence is TGTGCCTGGAGTGCTCCATTTTGGGCTAGCAATCAGCCCCAGCATTTT. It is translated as CAWSAPFWASNQPQHF. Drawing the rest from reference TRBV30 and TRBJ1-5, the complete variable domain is SQTIHQWPATLVQPVGSPLSLECTVEGTSNPNLYWYRQAAGRGLQLLFYSVGIGQISSEVPQNLSASRPQDRQFILSSKKLLLSDSGFYLCAWSAPFWASNQPQHFGDGTRLSIL.

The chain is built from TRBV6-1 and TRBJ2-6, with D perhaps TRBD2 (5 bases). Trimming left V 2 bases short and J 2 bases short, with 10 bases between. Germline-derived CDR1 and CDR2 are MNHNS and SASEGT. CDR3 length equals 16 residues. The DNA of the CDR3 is TGTGCCAGCAGTGAAACAGTGACTACTGGGGCCAACGTCCTGACTTTC. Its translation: CASSETVTTGANVLTF.

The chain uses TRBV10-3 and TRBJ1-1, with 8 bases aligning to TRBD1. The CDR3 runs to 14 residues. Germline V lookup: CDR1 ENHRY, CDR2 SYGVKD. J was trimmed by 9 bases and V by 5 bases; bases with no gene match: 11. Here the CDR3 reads CAISTEGTGLKAFF. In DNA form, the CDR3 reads TGTGCCATCAGTACCGAGGGGACAGGACTCAAAGCTTTCTTT.

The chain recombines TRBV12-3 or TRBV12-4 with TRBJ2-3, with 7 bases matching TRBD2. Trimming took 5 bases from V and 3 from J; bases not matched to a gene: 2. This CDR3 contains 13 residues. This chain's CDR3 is CASSPGGTDTQYF. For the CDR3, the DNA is TGTGCCAGCAGTCCCGGGGGGACAGATACGCAGTATTTT.

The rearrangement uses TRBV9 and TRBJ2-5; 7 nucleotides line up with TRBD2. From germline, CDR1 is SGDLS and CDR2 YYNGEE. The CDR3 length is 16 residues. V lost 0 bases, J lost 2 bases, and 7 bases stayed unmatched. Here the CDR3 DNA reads TGTGCCAGCAGCGTAGCTTCTCATAGCGGGCAAGAGACCCAGTACTTC. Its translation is CASSVASHSGQETQYF.

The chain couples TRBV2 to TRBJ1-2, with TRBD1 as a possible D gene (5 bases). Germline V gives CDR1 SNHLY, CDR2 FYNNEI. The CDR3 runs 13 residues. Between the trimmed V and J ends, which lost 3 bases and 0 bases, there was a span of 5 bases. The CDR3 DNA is TGTGCCAGCAGTGAGGGACCTAACTATGGCTACACCTTC. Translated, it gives CASSEGPNYGYTF.

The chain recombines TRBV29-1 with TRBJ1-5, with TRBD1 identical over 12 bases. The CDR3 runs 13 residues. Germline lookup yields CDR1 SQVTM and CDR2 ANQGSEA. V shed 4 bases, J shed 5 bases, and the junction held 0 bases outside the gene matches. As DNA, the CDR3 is TGCAGCGTTGGGGACAGGGGGCATCAGCCCCAGCATTTT. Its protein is CSVGDRGHQPQHF.

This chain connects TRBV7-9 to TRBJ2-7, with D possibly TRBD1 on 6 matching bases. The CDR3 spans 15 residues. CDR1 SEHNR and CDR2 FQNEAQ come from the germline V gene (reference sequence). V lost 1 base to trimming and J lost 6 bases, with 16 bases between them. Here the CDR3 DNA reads TGTGCCAGCAGCTTAGGTTCAGGGGACCGCAGCGAGCAGTACTTC. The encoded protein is CASSLGSGDRSEQYF.

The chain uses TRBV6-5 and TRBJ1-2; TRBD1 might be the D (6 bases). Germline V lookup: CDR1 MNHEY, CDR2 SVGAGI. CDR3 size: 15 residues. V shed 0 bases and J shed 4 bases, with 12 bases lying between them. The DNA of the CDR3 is TGTGCCAGCAGTTACTCATATAGGGGGGTCTATGGCTACACCTTC. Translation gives CASSYSYRGVYGYTF.

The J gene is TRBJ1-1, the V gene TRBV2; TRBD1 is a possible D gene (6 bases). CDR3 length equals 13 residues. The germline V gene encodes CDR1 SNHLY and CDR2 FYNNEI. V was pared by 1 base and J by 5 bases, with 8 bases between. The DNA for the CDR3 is TGTGCCAGCAGTGAAGTCAGGGGAACTGAAGCTTTCTTT. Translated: CASSEVRGTEAFF. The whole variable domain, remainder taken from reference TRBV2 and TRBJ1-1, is EPEVTQTPSHQVTQMGQEVILRCVPISNHLYFYWYRQILGQKVEFLVSFYNNEISEKSEIFDDQFSVERPDGSNFTLKIRSTKLEDSAMYFCASSEVRGTEAFFGQGTRLTVV.

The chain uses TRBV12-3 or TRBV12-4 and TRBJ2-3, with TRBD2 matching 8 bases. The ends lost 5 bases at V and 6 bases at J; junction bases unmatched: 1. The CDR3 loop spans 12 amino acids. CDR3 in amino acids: CASSTSGDTQYF. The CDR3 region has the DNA TGTGCCAGCAGTACTAGCGGCGATACGCAGTATTTT.

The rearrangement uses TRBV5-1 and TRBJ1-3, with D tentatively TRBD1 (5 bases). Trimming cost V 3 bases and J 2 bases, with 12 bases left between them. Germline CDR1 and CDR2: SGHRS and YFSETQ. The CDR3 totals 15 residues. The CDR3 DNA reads TGCGCCAGCAGCTGGGGGGACGGAGCTGGAAACACCATATATTTT. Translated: CASSWGDGAGNTIYF.

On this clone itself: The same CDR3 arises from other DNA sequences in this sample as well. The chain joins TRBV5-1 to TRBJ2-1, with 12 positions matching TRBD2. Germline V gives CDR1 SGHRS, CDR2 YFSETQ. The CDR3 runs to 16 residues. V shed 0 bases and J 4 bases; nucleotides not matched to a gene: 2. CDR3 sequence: CASSLAGLAGYNEQFF. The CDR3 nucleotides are TGCGCCAGCAGCTTGGCGGGACTAGCGGGTTACAATGAGCAGTTCTTC.

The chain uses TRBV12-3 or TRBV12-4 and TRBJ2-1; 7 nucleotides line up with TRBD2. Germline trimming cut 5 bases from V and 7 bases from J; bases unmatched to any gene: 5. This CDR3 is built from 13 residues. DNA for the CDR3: TGTGCCAGCAGTCCCCCCGGGGGGAATGAGCAGTTCTTC. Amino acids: CASSPPGGNEQFF.

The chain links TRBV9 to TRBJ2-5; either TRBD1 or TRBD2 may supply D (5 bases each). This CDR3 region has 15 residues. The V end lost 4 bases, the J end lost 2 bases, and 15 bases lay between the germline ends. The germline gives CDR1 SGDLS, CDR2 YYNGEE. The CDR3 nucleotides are TGTGCCAGCAGCCTTCAAGTGGGACCTCAAGAGACCCAGTACTTC. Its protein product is CASSLQVGPQETQYF.